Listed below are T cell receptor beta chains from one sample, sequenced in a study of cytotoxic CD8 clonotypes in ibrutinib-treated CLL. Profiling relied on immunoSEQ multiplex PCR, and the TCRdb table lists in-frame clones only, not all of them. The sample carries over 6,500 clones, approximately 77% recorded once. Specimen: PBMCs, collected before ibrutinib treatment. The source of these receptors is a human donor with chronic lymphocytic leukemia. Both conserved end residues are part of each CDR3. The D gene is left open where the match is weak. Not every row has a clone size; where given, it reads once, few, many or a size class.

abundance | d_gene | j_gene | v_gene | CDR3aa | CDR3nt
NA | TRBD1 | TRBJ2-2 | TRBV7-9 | CASSIGQGAYTGELFF | TGTGCCAGCAGCATTGGACAGGGGGCATACACCGGGGAGCTGTTTTTT
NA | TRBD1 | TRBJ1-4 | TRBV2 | CASAGDSNEKLFF | TGTGCCAGCGCCGGGGACAGTAATGAAAAACTGTTTTTT
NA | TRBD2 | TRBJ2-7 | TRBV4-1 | CASSQVTSVSSYEQYF | TGCGCCAGCAGCCAAGTCACTAGCGTGAGCTCCTACGAGCAGTACTTC
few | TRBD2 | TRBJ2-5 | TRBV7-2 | CASSPSPGLAVETQYF | TGTGCCAGCAGCCCAAGCCCCGGACTAGCTGTGGAGACCCAGTACTTC
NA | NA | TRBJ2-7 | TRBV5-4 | CATRLSLGAYEQYF | TGTGCCACTCGTCTATCTCTGGGCGCGTACGAGCAGTACTTC
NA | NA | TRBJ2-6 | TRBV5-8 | CASSTGRLVGANVLTF | TGTGCCAGCAGCACGGGACGCCTGGTCGGGGCCAACGTCCTGACTTTC
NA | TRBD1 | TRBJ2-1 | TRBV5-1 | CASSLRPGGIPSSYNEQFF | TGCGCCAGCAGCTTGCGGCCAGGGGGCATACCTTCCTCCTACAATGAGCAGTTCTTC
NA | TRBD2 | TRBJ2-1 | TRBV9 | CASSARLAGVLGGEQFF | TGTGCCAGCAGCGCCCGACTAGCGGGAGTATTGGGGGGTGAGCAGTTCTTC
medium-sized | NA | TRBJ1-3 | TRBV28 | CASSFGGGWNTIYF | TGTGCCAGCAGTTTCGGAGGTGGTTGGAACACCATATATTTT
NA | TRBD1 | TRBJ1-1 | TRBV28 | CASYKFPDRDYTEAFF | TGTGCCAGTTACAAATTTCCCGACAGGGACTACACTGAAGCTTTCTTT
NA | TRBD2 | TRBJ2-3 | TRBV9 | CASSVVPSGRSDTQYF | TGTGCCAGCAGCGTAGTTCCTAGCGGGAGGTCAGATACGCAGTATTTT
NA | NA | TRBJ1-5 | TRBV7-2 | CASSLQGAYSNQPQHF | TGTGCCAGCAGCTTACAGGGCGCCTATAGCAATCAGCCCCAGCATTTT
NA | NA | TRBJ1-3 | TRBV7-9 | CASSRILTGNTIYF | TGTGCCAGCAGCCGTATACTTACTGGAAACACCATATATTTT
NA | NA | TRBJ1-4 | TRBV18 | CASSPQGTNEKLFF | TGTGCCAGCTCACCCCAGGGCACTAATGAAAAACTGTTTTTT
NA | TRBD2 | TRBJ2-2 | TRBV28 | CASSFASGSGGELFF | TGTGCCAGCAGTTTTGCCAGCGGGAGCGGCGGGGAGCTGTTTTTT
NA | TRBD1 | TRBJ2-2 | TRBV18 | CASSPSGGYNTGELFF | TGTGCCAGCTCACCCTCAGGGGGCTACAACACCGGGGAGCTGTTTTTT
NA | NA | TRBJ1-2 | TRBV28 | CASSLTIVSYGYTF | TGTGCCAGCAGTTTAACCATCGTGAGCTATGGCTACACCTTC
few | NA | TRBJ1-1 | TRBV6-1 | CASSEGGTEAFF | TGTGCCAGCAGTGAAGGAGGCACTGAAGCTTTCTTT
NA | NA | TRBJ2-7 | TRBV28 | CASSYLDSSHEQYF | TGTGCCAGCAGTTATTTGGATAGCTCTCACGAGCAGTACTTC
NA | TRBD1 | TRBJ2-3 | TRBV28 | CASSFWDHRGSTQYF | TGTGCCAGCAGTTTTTGGGACCACAGGGGCAGTACGCAGTATTTT
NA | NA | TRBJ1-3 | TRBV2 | CASSVPPGQLYF | TGTGCCAGCAGTGTACCCCCGGGCCAACTATATTTT
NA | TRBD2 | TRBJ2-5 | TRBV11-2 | CASSFGGGETQYF | TGTGCCAGCAGCTTCGGGGGGGGAGAGACCCAGTACTTC
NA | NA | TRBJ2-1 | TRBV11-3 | CASSLEGPPAGNEQFF | TGTGCCAGCAGCTTAGAGGGGCCCCCTGCTGGGAATGAGCAGTTCTTC
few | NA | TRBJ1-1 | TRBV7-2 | CASSLMESTEAFF | TGTGCCAGCAGCTTAATGGAGAGCACTGAAGCTTTCTTT
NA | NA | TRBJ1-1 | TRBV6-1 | CASSTQGNTEAFF | TGTGCCAGCAGTACCCAGGGGAACACTGAAGCTTTCTTT
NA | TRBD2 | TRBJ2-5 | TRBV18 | CASSPRTERGYQETQYF | TGTGCCAGCTCACCACGAACGGAGCGGGGGTACCAAGAGACCCAGTACTTC
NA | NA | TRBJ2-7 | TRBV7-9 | CASSLTVGLTNEQYF | TGTGCCAGCAGCCTAACAGTTGGCCTTACTAACGAGCAGTACTTC
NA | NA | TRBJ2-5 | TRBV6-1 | CASIRQPQETQYF | TGTGCCAGCATAAGACAACCCCAAGAGACCCAGTACTTC
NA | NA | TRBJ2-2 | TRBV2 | CASSADSAYTGELFF | TGTGCCAGCAGTGCGGATAGCGCGTATACCGGGGAGCTGTTTTTT
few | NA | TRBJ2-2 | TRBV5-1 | CASSVDRLLNTGELFF | TGCGCCAGCAGCGTGGACCGCCTCCTTAACACCGGGGAGCTGTTTTTT
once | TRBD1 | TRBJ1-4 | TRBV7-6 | CASSPRRGTGHATNEKLFF | TGTGCCAGCAGCCCCCGAAGGGGGACAGGCCATGCAACTAATGAAAAACTGTTTTTT
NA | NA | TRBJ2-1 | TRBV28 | CASSSYLSIQGNEQFF | TGTGCCAGCAGTTCCTATCTGAGCATCCAGGGCAATGAGCAGTTCTTC
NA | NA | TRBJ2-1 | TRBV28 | CASSGRHSYNEQFF | TGTGCCAGCAGCGGCAGGCACTCCTACAATGAGCAGTTCTTC
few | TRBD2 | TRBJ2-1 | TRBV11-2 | CASSLDGELAGAGEQFF | TGTGCCAGCAGCTTAGACGGGGAACTAGCGGGAGCCGGGGAGCAGTTCTTC
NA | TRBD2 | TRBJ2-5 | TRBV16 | CASSHGGQETQYF | TGTGCCAGCAGCCACGGGGGGCAAGAGACCCAGTACTTC
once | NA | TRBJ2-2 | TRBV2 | CASSSRGVGYGELFF | TGTGCCAGCAGTTCAAGGGGAGTCGGTTACGGGGAGCTGTTTTTT
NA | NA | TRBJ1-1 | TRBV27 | CASRTTAEAFF | TGTGCCAGCAGGACGACGGCTGAAGCTTTCTTT
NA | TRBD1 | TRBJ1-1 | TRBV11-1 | CASSHYQGTGIMNTEAFF | TGTGCCAGCAGCCACTATCAAGGGACAGGCATTATGAACACTGAAGCTTTCTTT
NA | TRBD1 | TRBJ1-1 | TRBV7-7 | CASLPWTGADTEAFF | TGTGCTAGCCTCCCCTGGACAGGGGCGGACACTGAAGCTTTCTTT
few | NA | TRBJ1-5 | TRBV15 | CATSRVIPGQVIQPQHF | TGTGCCACCAGCAGGGTAATTCCGGGACAAGTCATTCAGCCCCAGCATTTT
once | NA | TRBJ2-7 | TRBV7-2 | CASSSSGGREQYF | TGTGCCAGCAGCTCTAGTGGGGGGAGGGAGCAGTACTTC
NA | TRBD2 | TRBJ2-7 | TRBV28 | CASSRHSGRSYEQYF | TGTGCCAGCAGTCGACATAGCGGGAGGTCCTACGAGCAGTACTTC
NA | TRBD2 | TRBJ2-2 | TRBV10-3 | CAISDRGANTGELFF | TGTGCCATCAGTGACCGGGGGGCGAACACCGGGGAGCTGTTTTTT
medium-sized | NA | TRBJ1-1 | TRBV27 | CASSLSAGNTEAFF | TGTGCCAGCAGTTTATCGGCCGGGAACACTGAAGCTTTCTTT
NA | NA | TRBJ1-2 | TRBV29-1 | CSGAEDGYTF | TGCAGCGGGGCGGAGGATGGCTACACCTTC
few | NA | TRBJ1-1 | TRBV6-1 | CASSVRTSGDTEAFF | TGTGCCAGCAGTGTAAGGACCAGCGGCGACACTGAAGCTTTCTTT
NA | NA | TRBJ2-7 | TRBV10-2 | CASSLMGASSYEQYF | TGCGCCAGCAGCCTAATGGGCGCGAGCTCCTACGAGCAGTACTTC
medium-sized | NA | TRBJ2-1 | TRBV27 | CASSLVVNGEQFF | TGTGCCAGCAGTTTAGTGGTTAATGGCGAGCAGTTCTTC
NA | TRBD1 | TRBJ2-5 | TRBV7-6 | CASSLRTGGGETQYF | TGTGCCAGCAGTTTACGCACAGGGGGTGGGGAGACCCAGTACTTC
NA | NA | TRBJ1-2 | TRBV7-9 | CASSLERLGGYTF | TGTGCCAGCAGCTTAGAACGACTTGGAGGCTACACCTTC
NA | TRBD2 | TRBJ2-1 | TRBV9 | CASSVQGTSGRYEQFF | TGTGCCAGCAGCGTACAGGGGACTAGCGGGAGGTATGAGCAGTTCTTC
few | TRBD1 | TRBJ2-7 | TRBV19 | CASGQGSYEQYF | TGTGCCAGTGGACAGGGCTCCTACGAGCAGTACTTC